A single sample gave rise to the 20 T cell receptor beta chains below, sequenced in a study of beta chain features in type 1 diabetes. Investigators reverse transcribed all isolated RNA, so they sequenced expressed TCRB transcripts. Generated by immunoSEQ multiplex PCR, the TCRdb table keeps only in-frame clones and is missing some. This table holds some 150,000 clones, about 9.7% found once. Sequences were obtained from central memory CD4+ T cells from blood. The source is a middle-aged woman in good health.

This clone occurred many times. V gene TRBV7-2 combines with J gene TRBJ1-1, with D perhaps matching TRBD1 (6 bases). This CDR3 is built from 15 residues. With 5 bases removed from V and 10 bases from J, the gap between germline ends came to 23 bases. In germline, CDR1 is SGHTA, CDR2 FQGNSA. The CDR3 nucleotides read TGTGCCAGCAGCCCCCGGGGGGGCCGCGTCAGTCTAGCTTTCTTT. This codes for CASSPRGGRVSLAFF.

This clone came up a few times. The chain links TRBV10-3 to TRBJ2-5; TRBD2 matches 12 bases. V trimming: 0 bases; J trimming: 1 base; junction bases outside the gene matches: 6. The CDR3 runs 18 residues. Germline CDR1 reads ENHRY; CDR2 reads SYGVKD. The CDR3 loop reads CAISESLTSGGTQETQYF. The DNA of the CDR3 is TGTGCCATCAGTGAGTCCCTTACTAGCGGGGGGACCCAAGAGACCCAGTACTTC.

This clone was detected only a few times. The chain combines TRBV5-6 with TRBJ2-1, with 8 bases that match TRBD2. This CDR3 spans 14 amino acids. Germline CDR1 is SGHDT and CDR2 is YYEEEE. Trimming at V came to 4 bases and at J to 8 bases, leaving 8 bases not matched to a gene. The CDR3 here is CASSPGTRLYEQFF. The CDR3 DNA reads as TGTGCCAGCAGCCCCGGGACTAGGTTGTATGAGCAGTTCTTC. The full variable domain, in which reference TRBV5-6 and TRBJ2-1 provide the parts outside the CDR3, is DAGVTQSPTHLIKTRGQQVTLRCSPKSGHDTVSWYQQALGQGPQFIFQYYEEEERQRGNFPDRFSGHQFPNYSSELNVNALLLGDSALYLCASSPGTRLYEQFFGPGTRLTVL.

The chain is built from TRBV4-3 and TRBJ1-2; D is ambiguous. CDR1 is LGHNA and CDR2 is YSLEER in the germline V gene. The CDR3 length is 15 residues. The V end was cut by 1 base, the J end by 9 bases, with 18 bases between. In DNA form, the CDR3 reads TGCGCCAGCAGCCAAGTCATCGGGAATTTGGACCGCTACACCTTC. Its translation: CASSQVIGNLDRYTF.

This clone was detected only a few times. Other DNA sequences of this sample code for an identical CDR3. This chain connects TRBV5-4 to TRBJ2-1; TRBD2 agrees at 11 bases. V was clipped by 1 base and J by 4 bases; unmatched bases: 1. Germline CDR1 is SGHNT and CDR2 is YYREEE (reference sequence). The length of the CDR3 is 15 residues. The CDR3 region is CASSLRLAGYNEQFF. CDR3 nucleotide sequence: TGTGCCAGCAGCTTGAGACTAGCGGGGTACAATGAGCAGTTCTTC.

CDR3 DNA: TGTGCCAGCAGTTTACAGGGGACTAACTATGGCTACACCTTC. It translates to CASSLQGTNYGYTF. The gene calls are TRBV27 and TRBJ1-2; a weak D match, TRBD1 (6 bases). CDR1 and CDR2 (germline): MNHEY, SMNVEV (reference sequence). The CDR3 loop spans 14 amino acids. Trimming left V 2 bases short and J 0 bases short, with 7 bases between.

This clone was picked up many times. V gene TRBV4-3 combines with J gene TRBJ2-1; 8 bases are a match to TRBD1. This CDR3 has 16 amino acids. Germline assignment: CDR1 LGHNA and CDR2 YSLEER. J was trimmed by 7 bases and V by 4 bases; bases with no gene match: 12. The CDR3 sequence: CASSPGQGASANEQFF. CDR3 sequence (DNA): TGCGCCAGCAGCCCCGGTCAGGGGGCTTCAGCGAATGAGCAGTTCTTC.

This clone showed up just a few times. The V gene is TRBV5-1, the J gene TRBJ1-2; D remains unclear. There are 14 residues in the CDR3. Trimming shortened V by 2 bases and J by 0 bases, and 8 bases separated the two germline ends. Germline V gives CDR1 SGHRS, CDR2 YFSETQ. The CDR3 DNA reads TGCGCCAGCAGCTTAGGACTATCTAACTATGGCTACACCTTC. The encoded protein is CASSLGLSNYGYTF.

This clone has just a few counts. This chain uses TRBV5-4 with TRBJ2-2; TRBD1 matches at 8 bases. J gave up 1 base and V 4 bases, and 6 bases lay outside the gene matches. The CDR3 runs 16 residues. CDR1 is SGHNT and CDR2 is YYREEE in the germline V gene (reference sequence). The CDR3 DNA reads as TGTGCCAGCAGCCCCCCGGGGACAGGGAACACCGGGGAGCTGTTTTTT. Its translation is CASSPPGTGNTGELFF.

This clone was counted many times. The CDR3 region is CASSYAGSNGYTF. The CDR3 DNA follows: TGTGCCAGCAGTTACGCAGGGTCCAATGGCTACACCTTC. J is TRBJ1-2 and V is TRBV6-6, with D tentatively TRBD1 (5 bases). The germline gives CDR1 MNHNY, CDR2 SVGAGI (reference sequence). V lost 2 bases to trimming and J lost 6 bases, with 10 bases between them. The CDR3 covers 13 residues.

This clone has a handful of counts. The J gene is TRBJ1-1, the V gene TRBV6-5, with D perhaps matching TRBD1 (6 bases). Trimming pared 4 bases from V and 5 bases from J, leaving 17 bases between. CDR1 and CDR2 (germline): MNHEY, SVGAGI. The CDR3 has 15 residues. CDR3 amino acids: CASSFDLKGETEAFF. The CDR3 DNA follows: TGTGCCAGCAGTTTCGACCTTAAGGGGGAAACTGAAGCTTTCTTT.

This clone was detected a few times. The chain recombines TRBV7-2 with TRBJ2-1, with D perhaps TRBD1 (6 bases). The CDR3 consists of 13 residues. The V end lost 1 base, the J end lost 10 bases, and 11 bases lay between the germline ends. Germline V lookup: CDR1 SGHTA, CDR2 FQGNSA. The CDR3 here is CASSLDLDSEQFF. In DNA, the CDR3 is TGTGCCAGCAGCTTAGATCTGGACAGCGAGCAGTTCTTC.

The chain combines TRBV11-2 with TRBJ1-2; D ambiguous. The CDR3 is 16 residues long. Trimming shortened V by 6 bases and J by 7 bases, and 24 bases separated the two germline ends. CDR1 and CDR2 (germline): SGHAT, FQNNGV. CDR3: CASSLSMREAISGYTF. The CDR3, as DNA: TGTGCCAGCAGTCTTTCGATGAGGGAAGCAATCTCTGGCTACACCTTC.

This clone was observed a handful of times. The gene calls are TRBV7-8 and TRBJ1-2; 9 bases match TRBD1. The CDR3 covers 13 residues. Germline CDR1 and CDR2: SGHVS and FQNEAQ. With V trimmed by 4 bases and J by 14 bases, 11 bases remained unmatched. CDR3: CASSWSSGTGKTF. As DNA, the CDR3 is TGTGCCAGCAGCTGGAGCTCTGGGACAGGGAAGACCTTC.

This clone has just a few counts. The rearrangement uses TRBV25-1 and TRBJ1-1; D not resolved. The CDR3 contains 14 residues. Germline lookup yields CDR1 MGHDK and CDR2 SYGVNS. Trimming pared 9 bases from V and 2 bases from J, leaving 16 bases between. The CDR3 region has the DNA TGTGCCAGTGCGCCCCAGCGGGCTAACACTGAAGCTTTCTTT. The encoded protein is CASAPQRANTEAFF. The variable domain in full, with the rest retrieved from reference TRBV25-1 and TRBJ1-1, is EADIYQTPRYLVIGTGKKITLECSQTMGHDKMYWYQQDPGMELHLIHYSYGVNSTEKGDLSSESTVSRIRTEHFPLTLESARPSHTSQYLCASAPQRANTEAFFGQGTRLTVV.

J is TRBJ1-4 and V is TRBV7-2, with 9 nucleotides matching TRBD1. CDR3 size: 15 residues. V trimming: 6 bases; J trimming: 6 bases; junction bases outside the gene matches: 8. Germline-derived CDR1 and CDR2 are SGHTA and FQGNSA. CDR3 in DNA: TGTGCCAGCAGTTACAGGGGGCTTCGATATGAAAAACTGTTTTTT. Translation: CASSYRGLRYEKLFF.

The chain links TRBV5-5 to TRBJ1-5; 8 bases agree with TRBD1. V lost 4 bases to trimming and J lost 15 bases; unmatched junction nucleotides: 9. There are 12 residues in the CDR3. The V gene's germline CDR1 is SGHKS and CDR2 YYEKEE (reference sequence). Here the CDR3 reads CASSPGTGEGHF. CDR3 DNA sequence: TGTGCCAGCAGCCCTGGGACAGGTGAGGGGCATTTT.

This clone was seen more than once but under ten times. This chain joins TRBV6-5 and TRBJ2-5, with D perhaps matching TRBD2 (6 bases). Germline CDR1 MNHEY, CDR2 SVGAGI. The CDR3 runs to 12 residues. With 2 bases removed from V and 13 bases from J, the gap between germline ends came to 14 bases. CDR3 protein: CASSYVREPLYF. CDR3 DNA sequence: TGTGCCAGCAGTTACGTCCGGGAGCCCCTGTACTTC.

This clone was seen only a few times. V gene TRBV5-4 combines with J gene TRBJ2-3; 16 nucleotides align to TRBD2. V lost 3 bases, J lost 6 bases, and 10 bases stayed unmatched. Germline V CDR1 and CDR2: SGHNT, YYREEE (reference sequence). The CDR3 runs 18 residues. CDR3 in amino acids: CASSWLRGTSGGADTQYF. CDR3 nucleotides: TGTGCCAGCAGCTGGCTCCGCGGGACTAGCGGGGGGGCGGATACGCAGTATTTT.

The rearrangement uses TRBV5-1 and TRBJ2-7; the match to TRBD1 covers 9 bases. This CDR3 has 13 residues. V lost 7 bases and J lost 3; bases outside the gene matches: 5. Germline V lookup: CDR1 SGHRS, CDR2 YFSETQ. CDR3 in DNA: TGCGCCAGCCACCTGACAGGGGGCTACGAGCAGTACTTC. It translates to CASHLTGGYEQYF. Variable domain in full (rest from reference TRBV5-1 and TRBJ2-7): KAGVTQTPRYLIKTRGQQVTLSCSPISGHRSVSWYQQTPGQGLQFLFEYFSETQRNKGNFPGRFSGRQFSNSRSEMNVSTLELGDSALYLCASHLTGGYEQYFGPGTRLTVT.